Listed below are T cell receptor beta chains from one sample, sequenced in a study of shared clonotypes between healthy human individuals. The data were produced by immunoSEQ multiplex PCR, yet TCRdb's version contains in-frame clones alone and is incomplete. The profile shows hundreds of thousands of clones, around two thirds of them singletons. The sample comprised memory CD4+ T cells sorted from blood. The source is a woman aged 30 to 39 in good health. CDR3s include the opening cysteine and the closing phenylalanine or tryptophan. D genes are given only for firm matches. Clone size is shown for a subset of rows, as once, few, many or a class of expanded clone.

>TRBJ1-4|TRBV5-1|TRBD1|NA
TGCGCCAGCAGGACTGGGGCAGGGGGCCAGGAAAAACTGTTTTTT
CASRTGAGGQEKLFF
>TRBJ1-5|TRBV2|NA|NA
TGTGCCAGCTCAGCTCAGGGGATCGGCAATCAGCCCCAGCATTTT
CASSAQGIGNQPQHF
>TRBJ2-1|TRBV19|NA|NA
TGTGCCAGTAGTATGGGCTGGATCACCTACAATGAGCAGTTCTTC
CASSMGWITYNEQFF
>TRBJ1-3|TRBV18|NA|NA
TGTGCCAGCTCACCCCAGACAGGCAAAGGAAACACCATATATTTT
CASSPQTGKGNTIYF
>TRBJ2-5|TRBV10-1|NA|NA
TGCGCCAGCAGTGCCTGGGGGTACGAGACCCAGTACTTC
CASSAWGYETQYF
>TRBJ2-5|TRBV11-2|NA|NA
TGTGCCAGCCAAACCTCAGAGACCCAGTACTTC
CASQTSETQYF
>TRBJ1-5|TRBV11-2|NA|NA
TGTGCCAGCAGCTTAGATAGCTCGCACAGCGATCAGCCCCAGCATTTT
CASSLDSSHSDQPQHF
>TRBJ1-3|TRBV28|TRBD1|few
TGTGCCAGCAGTGGTGGGACAGTAAGAGGAAACACCATATATTTT
CASSGGTVRGNTIYF
>TRBJ1-2|TRBV28|NA|NA
TGTGCCAGCAGAGAAGTCCGGGGTGGGGTCTATGGCTACACCTTC
CASREVRGGVYGYTF
>TRBJ1-5|TRBV28|NA|NA
TGTGCCAGCAGTCTAACAGCCCCAGTCGGGCCCCAGCATTTT
CASSLTAPVGPQHF
>TRBJ2-2|TRBV7-8|NA|NA
TGTGCCAGCAGCTTAGGACTATCTACCGGGGAGCTGTTTTTT
CASSLGLSTGELFF
>TRBJ2-5|TRBV5-1|NA|NA
TGCGCCAGCAATCGGGACACTCAAGAGACCCAGTACTTC
CASNRDTQETQYF
>TRBJ1-5|TRBV19|NA|NA
TGTGCCAGTAGTCTTATCCTACAGGGAAGCAATCAGCCCCAGCATTTT
CASSLILQGSNQPQHF
>TRBJ2-3|TRBV25-1|TRBD2|NA
TGTGCCAGCAGTGAGTCTATAGCGGGACCCGATACGCAGTATTTT
CASSESIAGPDTQYF
>TRBJ2-1|TRBV27|TRBD2|NA
TGTGCCAGCAGTCAGCATCGACTAGCGGGAGGTTCCTACAATGAGCAGTTCTTC
CASSQHRLAGGSYNEQFF
>TRBJ1-1|TRBV7-3|NA|NA
TGTGCCAGCAGTTCTCAGGGTGACACTGAAGCTTTCTTT
CASSSQGDTEAFF
>TRBJ2-3|TRBV6-6|NA|NA
TGTGCCAGCAGTCCGGGACAGACTAGAGATACGCAGTATTTT
CASSPGQTRDTQYF
>TRBJ2-5|TRBV21-1|NA|NA
TGTGCCAGCCAAGCCGGGACTAGCGGCCAAGAGACCCAGTACTTC
CASQAGTSGQETQYF
>TRBJ2-1|TRBV5-6|NA|NA
TGTGCCAGCAGTCTCGAATGGATCAATGAGCAGTTCTTC
CASSLEWINEQFF
>TRBJ2-7|TRBV27|TRBD2|few
TGTGCCAGCAGTTCCGGGACTAGCGGGAGGGCCGGGTACGAGCAGTACTTC
CASSSGTSGRAGYEQYF
>TRBJ1-5|TRBV28|NA|NA
TGTGCCAGCAGTTTGGCCGCCATATATCAGCCCCAGCATTTT
CASSLAAIYQPQHF
>TRBJ2-5|TRBV7-8|TRBD2|once
TGTGCCAGCAGCTTAGATCTAGCGGGAGCAAAGACCCAGTACTTC
CASSLDLAGAKTQYF
>TRBJ2-2|TRBV28|TRBD2|once
TGTGCCAGCAGGCAAGCGGGATCGAACACCGGGGAGCTGTTTTTT
CASRQAGSNTGELFF
>TRBJ1-1|TRBV7-2|NA|NA
TGTGCCAGCAGTTTAAGGGAGATCACTGAAGCTTTCTTT
CASSLREITEAFF
>TRBJ1-2|TRBV27|NA|few
TGTGCCAGCGGTAGTTGGGGGTTAGGCTACACCTTC
CASGSWGLGYTF
>TRBJ2-1|TRBV11-3|NA|NA
TGTGCCAGCAGCTTGCCCAACGGCGGGTTCTCGGGCTACAATGAGCAGTTCTTC
CASSLPNGGFSGYNEQFF
>TRBJ2-1|TRBV5-1|TRBD1|few
TGCGCCAGCAGCACTGGACAGGCCAACAATGAGCAGTTCTTC
CASSTGQANNEQFF
>TRBJ1-4|TRBV5-4|NA|few
TGTGCCAGCAGCGGCGGCACGGATGAAAAACTGTTTTTT
CASSGGTDEKLFF
>TRBJ1-2|TRBV7-9|TRBD1|NA
TGTGCCAGCAGCTTAGACGACAGGGCGCGCTATGGCTACACCTTC
CASSLDDRARYGYTF
>TRBJ2-1|TRBV9|TRBD2|NA
TGTGCCAGCAGCGCCCAACTAGCGGGATCCTTAAATGAGCAGTTCTTC
CASSAQLAGSLNEQFF
>TRBJ2-2|TRBV16|NA|NA
TGTGCCAGCAGCCCCACCGAGGGTGCCTGGACCGGGGAGCTGTTTTTT
CASSPTEGAWTGELFF
>TRBJ1-1|TRBV6-6|TRBD1|NA
TGTGCCAGCAGTTACACGACAGGGTTAACTGAAGCTTTCTTT
CASSYTTGLTEAFF
>TRBJ1-1|TRBV7-9|NA|NA
TGTGCCAGCAGCTTAGGGCTATCATCTGAAGCTTTCTTT
CASSLGLSSEAFF
>TRBJ2-3|TRBV5-1|NA|once
TGCGCCAGCAGCTTCGATAGCACAGATACGCAGTATTTT
CASSFDSTDTQYF
>TRBJ1-2|TRBV6-1|NA|NA
TGTGCCAGCAGTCCACAGGGTAACTATGGCTACACCTTC
CASSPQGNYGYTF
>TRBJ1-5|TRBV7-8|NA|NA
TGTGCCAGCAGCCACACCCGGGACGGAAATCAGCCCCAGCATTTT
CASSHTRDGNQPQHF
>TRBJ1-5|TRBV6-6|TRBD1|NA
TGTGCCAGCAGCTACGGGACAGTTGGGCAGCCCCAGCATTTT
CASSYGTVGQPQHF
>TRBJ1-1|TRBV5-8|NA|NA
TGTGCCAGCAGCGCAGGGCCTGAAGCTTTCTTT
CASSAGPEAFF
>TRBJ2-3|TRBV4-1|TRBD2|NA
TGCGCCAGCAGACAGAGCGGGAGAAGGTCAGATACGCAGTATTTT
CASRQSGRRSDTQYF
>TRBJ1-5|TRBV2|TRBD1|NA
TGTGCCAGCAGGGGGGACAGCGCCAATCAGCCCCAGCATTTT
CASRGDSANQPQHF
>TRBJ2-7|TRBV5-1|TRBD1|once
TGCGCCAGCAGCTTGGTTTCGGACAGGGTAAATCAGCAGTACTTC
CASSLVSDRVNQQYF
>TRBJ1-1|TRBV7-9|TRBD1|NA
TGTGCCAGCAGCCCCCGGGACAGGAGTATCACTGAAGCTTTCTTT
CASSPRDRSITEAFF
>TRBJ1-5|TRBV30|TRBD1|NA
TGTGCCTGGAGTGACGACAGGGGACCTCAGCCCCAGCATTTT
CAWSDDRGPQPQHF
>TRBJ2-5|TRBV29-1|NA|NA
TGCAGCGGTGGGGGTAGGGGTGGCCAAGAGACCCAGTACTTC
CSGGGRGGQETQYF
>TRBJ2-7|TRBV10-2|NA|NA
TGCGCCAGCAGTGAAAGGAGCTACGAGCAGTACTTC
CASSERSYEQYF
>TRBJ1-5|TRBV7-8|NA|NA
TGTGCCAGCAGCTTATTACAGGTCAATCAGCCCCAGCATTTT
CASSLLQVNQPQHF
>TRBJ2-1|TRBV2|NA|NA
TGTGCCAGCAGTGGATGGGGCAATGAGCAGTTCTTC
CASSGWGNEQFF
>TRBJ2-7|TRBV6-6|NA|many
TGTGCCAGCAGTTCATACTACGAGCAGTACTTC
CASSSYYEQYF
>TRBJ1-4|TRBV18|NA|NA
TGTGCCAGCTCACCAGGACTGGGGGAAAAACTGTTTTTT
CASSPGLGEKLFF
>TRBJ2-1|TRBV6-5|TRBD2|few
TGTGCCAGCAGTTACTGGAAACCTAGCGGGGGACGAGAGCAGTTCTTC
CASSYWKPSGGREQFF
>TRBJ2-6|TRBV21-1|NA|few
TGTGCCAGCAGCAAAGTTTCAGAGGGGAGCTCTGGGGCCAACGTCCTGACTTTC
CASSKVSEGSSGANVLTF
>TRBJ2-7|TRBV2|NA|NA
TGTGCCAGCAGTGTAAGGAAGGAGCAGTACTTC
CASSVRKEQYF
>TRBJ2-1|TRBV5-1|TRBD2|NA
TGCGCCAGCAGCTTGGGGACTAGCGACAATGAGCAGTTCTTC
CASSLGTSDNEQFF
>TRBJ1-1|TRBV28|NA|once
TGTGCCGGGGGGGGTGTCACTGAAGCTTTCTTT
CAGGGVTEAFF
>TRBJ1-5|TRBV5-6|NA|NA
TGTGCCAGCAGCTTGCGGGGGGAGGGACGGCCCCAGCATTTT
CASSLRGEGRPQHF
>TRBJ1-2|TRBV19|NA|NA
TGTGCCAGTAGTATGGACCCCTCGGCAGGGGGCTACACCTTC
CASSMDPSAGGYTF
>TRBJ1-1|TRBV10-2|NA|NA
TGCGCCAGCAGTGGGATGCTGGGGACTGAAGCTTTCTTT
CASSGMLGTEAFF